A single sample is the source of the 28 T cell receptor beta chains below, sequenced in a study of immune cell composition in non-small cell lung cancer. Repertoires were generated with immunoSEQ multiplex PCR, while TCRdb's copy carries only in-frame clones and drops some. Here the sample spans over a thousand clones, about four fifths being singletons. Sample: lung tumor tissue. These receptors originate from a human donor with non-small cell lung cancer.

This sequence joins TRBV5-4 and TRBJ2-5, with 7 positions matching TRBD1. Gene TRBJ2-7 matches the end of the DNA better, so the J call may be wrong. Per the germline V gene, CDR1 is SGHNT and CDR2 is YYREEE (reference sequence). The CDR3 sequence is 15 residues long. The CDR3 DNA sequence: TGTGCCAGCAGCTTCAATCCAGGGGGTAGCTACGAGCAGTACTTC. It translates to CASSFNPGGSYEQYF.

The chain employs TRBV9 and TRBJ2-3; no firm D call. Germline CDR1 SGDLS, CDR2 YYNGEE. Trimming removed 0 bases from V and 0 bases from J, with 5 bases in between. The CDR3 contains 14 residues. The DNA of the CDR3 is TGTGCCAGCAGCGTAGACAGTAGCACAGATACGCAGTATTTT. Amino acid sequence: CASSVDSSTDTQYF.

The chain has TRBV14 and TRBJ1-1, with D maybe TRBD1 (6 bases). Germline V gene sequence: CDR1 SGHDN, CDR2 FVKESK. The CDR3 sequence is 15 residues long. V was trimmed by 0 bases and J by 11 bases, leaving 19 bases between them. The CDR3 nucleotides are TGTGCCAGCAGCCAAGAAAACAGGGTGGGGTTGGGGGCTTTCTTT. It translates to CASSQENRVGLGAFF.

This chain links TRBV4-3 with TRBJ2-1; 16 nucleotides agree with TRBD2. J gave up 14 bases and V 4 bases, and 11 bases lay outside the gene matches. Germline CDR1 is LGHNA and CDR2 is YSLEER. This CDR3 has 16 residues. The CDR3 region is CASSPTGTSGGARKFF. CDR3 bases: TGCGCCAGCAGCCCGACCGGGACTAGCGGGGGGGCGCGAAAGTTCTTC.

The V and J genes are TRBV4-2 and TRBJ1-1; no clear D. Between the trimmed V and J ends, which lost 0 bases and 3 bases, there was a span of 5 bases. CDR3 length: 13 amino acids. Looked up from germline, CDR1 is LGHNA and CDR2 is YNFKEQ. The CDR3 protein is CASSQEFDTEAFF. CDR3 coding DNA: TGTGCCAGCAGCCAAGAGTTCGACACTGAAGCTTTCTTT.

J is TRBJ1-6 and V is TRBV10-3, with D possibly matching TRBD1 (5 bases). CDR1 is ENHRY, CDR2 SYGVKD, per germline. V gave up 0 bases and J gave up 6 bases, with 15 bases separating them. CDR3 length: 17 residues. CDR3 coding DNA: TGTGCCATCAGTGAGTCTAGGAGTCAGGGCGCTAATTCACCCCTCCACTTT. This translates into CAISESRSQGANSPLHF.

This chain joins TRBV11-2 and TRBJ2-1; 11 bases agree with TRBD2. Germline values: CDR1 SGHAT, CDR2 FQNNGV. The CDR3 has 16 amino acids. Germline trimming cut 0 bases from V and 6 bases from J; bases unmatched to any gene: 4. This CDR3 reads CASSLEIGTSGNEQFF. CDR3 DNA sequence: TGTGCCAGCAGCTTAGAGATCGGGACTAGCGGCAATGAGCAGTTCTTC.

The chain combines TRBV10-3 with TRBJ2-5; maybe TRBD2 (6 bases). Trimming removed 10 bases at V and 2 bases at J, with 17 bases between. Germline V gene sequence: CDR1 ENHRY, CDR2 SYGVKD. CDR3 length: 14 residues. The CDR3 DNA sequence: TGTGCCAGTAGAGCGTCTGGGGGGCAAGAGACCCAGTACTTC. Translation: CASRASGGQETQYF.

In this sample, this clone turned up a few times. The V call is TRBV7-2, the J call TRBJ2-2, with D perhaps matching TRBD2 (7 bases). The V end was cut by 0 bases, the J end by 5 bases, with 19 bases between. Germline lookup yields CDR1 SGHTA and CDR2 FQGNSA. The CDR3 consists of 18 residues. The CDR3 loop is CASSLAPMGGGGTGELFF. Here the CDR3 DNA reads TGTGCCAGCAGCTTAGCGCCCATGGGGGGGGGCGGAACCGGGGAGCTGTTTTTT.

The chain combines TRBV19 with TRBJ1-5, with 7 bases aligning to TRBD1. The V and J ends lost 4 bases and 6 bases, in that order; junction bases with no gene match: 15. Germline CDR1 LNHDA, CDR2 SQIVND (reference sequence). The CDR3 length is 17 residues. CDR3 DNA: TGTGCCAGTAGTACAACCCTACAGGGGATAGGGGGTCAGCCCCAGCATTTT. It codes for CASSTTLQGIGGQPQHF.

The rearrangement links TRBV28 to TRBJ2-7; 7 bases are shared with TRBD1. V lost 5 bases and J lost 2; bases outside the gene matches: 6. Germline V lookup: CDR1 MDHEN, CDR2 SYDVKM. The CDR3 covers 14 residues. The chain's CDR3 is CASSIRDRPYEQYF. The DNA of the CDR3 is TGTGCCAGCAGTATTCGGGACAGACCCTACGAGCAGTACTTC.

The chain carries TRBV11-2 and TRBJ1-2, with TRBD1 matching over 9 bases. V lost 8 bases, J lost 4 bases, and 17 bases stayed unmatched. Germline loops: CDR1 SGHAT, CDR2 FQNNGV. The CDR3 consists of 17 residues. CDR3 amino acids: CASSPGQGAGALYGYTF. CDR3 nucleotide sequence: TGTGCCAGCTCGCCGGGACAGGGTGCCGGGGCCCTCTATGGCTACACCTTC.

The CDR3 coding sequence is TGTGCCAGCAGTGAATTGTCAGGAAACTACAATGAGCAGTTCTTC. Protein: CASSELSGNYNEQFF. The V call is TRBV2, the J call TRBJ2-1; D not resolved. This CDR3 contains 15 residues. V lost 2 bases and J lost 3, with 11 bases in between. Per the germline V gene, CDR1 is SNHLY and CDR2 is FYNNEI.

This CDR3 reads CASSQSGQINYGYTF. Written as DNA, the CDR3 is TGCGCCAGCAGTCAATCCGGACAGATTAACTATGGCTACACCTTC. The chain is built from TRBV4-3 and TRBJ1-2; TRBD1 might be the D (6 bases). CDR1 is LGHNA and CDR2 is YSLEER in the germline V gene. The CDR3 length is 15 residues. Trimming shortened V by 6 bases and J by 1 base, and 15 bases separated the two germline ends.

The chain is built from TRBV15 and TRBJ1-2; perhaps TRBD1 as D (5 bases). Germline V lookup: CDR1 LNHNV, CDR2 YYDKDF (reference sequence). This CDR3 has 14 residues. V shed 0 bases and J shed 7 bases, with 12 bases lying between them. As DNA, the CDR3 is TGTGCCACCAGCAGAGATAGGCAGGGAGGTGGCTACACCTTC. Its protein product is CATSRDRQGGGYTF.

The V gene is TRBV11-2, the J gene TRBJ2-7; D gene ambiguous. The CDR3 extends over 14 amino acids. Trimming cost V 5 bases and J 2 bases, with 13 bases left between them. Germline values: CDR1 SGHAT, CDR2 FQNNGV. The CDR3 DNA is TGTGCCAGCAGCCCCCCTCCGGTCACCTACGAGCAGTACTTC. Encoded protein: CASSPPPVTYEQYF.

This clone was seen only a few times. The chain carries TRBV5-1 and TRBJ1-1; maybe TRBD1 (5 bases). Germline values: CDR1 SGHRS, CDR2 YFSETQ. This CDR3 contains 13 residues. V dropped 7 bases and J dropped 4 bases, with 14 bases sitting between them. CDR3 bases: TGCGCCAGCTTCGACACGGGGGGCACTGAAGCTTTCTTT. Translating it yields CASFDTGGTEAFF.

The V call is TRBV6-1, the J call TRBJ2-1; 12 bases agree with TRBD2. Germline V CDR1 and CDR2: MNHNS, SASEGT. The CDR3 runs to 15 residues. Losses at the gene ends were 3 bases for V and 8 bases for J; bases not matched to a gene: 5. CDR3 loop: CASSELAGGPYEQFF. CDR3 coding DNA: TGTGCCAGCAGTGAGCTAGCGGGGGGGCCTTATGAGCAGTTCTTC.

The gene calls are TRBV7-2 and TRBJ2-5; a possible D gene is TRBD2 (6 bases). The germline gives CDR1 SGHTA, CDR2 FQGNSA. V lost 3 bases, J lost 1 base, and 9 bases lay in between. This CDR3 spans 14 amino acids. The CDR3 sequence is CASSFGGAQETQYF. The CDR3 DNA follows: TGTGCCAGCAGCTTTGGAGGGGCCCAAGAGACCCAGTACTTC.

V and J are TRBV6-1 and TRBJ2-5, with 10 bases lining up with TRBD2. Germline values: CDR1 MNHNS, CDR2 SASEGT. The CDR3 has 16 amino acids. V dropped 2 bases and J dropped 2; count of bases not matched to a gene: 5. Written as DNA, the CDR3 is TGTGCCAGCAGTGAATGGCTAGCGGGGGTGCAAGAGACCCAGTACTTC. This translates into CASSEWLAGVQETQYF.

The chain carries TRBV4-3 and TRBJ2-7; perhaps TRBD2 as D (6 bases). Germline CDR1 LGHNA, CDR2 YSLEER. The CDR3 length is 14 residues. V gave up 1 base and J gave up 6 bases, with 13 bases separating them. This CDR3 is CASSQVSTSREQYF. CDR3 bases: TGCGCCAGCAGCCAAGTCTCGACTAGTCGCGAGCAGTACTTC.

This rearrangement joins TRBV7-1 to TRBJ2-1; no firm D call. TRBV7-1 is treated as an ORF (open reading frame) with a function not yet certain. Trimming shortened V by 4 bases and J by 0 bases, and 7 bases separated the two germline ends. The CDR3 spans 14 residues. CDR3 sequence: CASSLESSYNEQFF. As DNA, the CDR3 is TGTGCCAGCAGCTTAGAGAGCTCCTACAATGAGCAGTTCTTC.

The CDR3 is CATSVSSSNTEAFF. The CDR3 DNA follows: TGTGCCACCAGCGTATCCAGTTCGAACACTGAAGCTTTCTTT. The chain couples TRBV15 to TRBJ1-1; D gene ambiguous. Trimming pared 5 bases from V and 1 base from J, leaving 11 bases between. CDR1 is LNHNV, CDR2 YYDKDF, per germline (reference sequence). The CDR3 extends over 14 amino acids.

CDR3 DNA sequence: TGTGCCAGCAGCCAAGATTTGGGAGCGGATGAGCAGTTCTTC. Protein product: CASSQDLGADEQFF. The V and J genes are TRBV4-2 and TRBJ2-1, with a possible D match to TRBD2 (5 bases). Germline V gene sequence: CDR1 LGHNA, CDR2 YNFKEQ. The CDR3 is 14 residues long. Trimming left V 0 bases short and J 8 bases short, with 11 bases between.

This clone came up a few times. This rearrangement joins TRBV6-5 to TRBJ2-7; D might be TRBD1 (6 bases). This CDR3 has 15 amino acids. Trimming pared 6 bases from V and 2 bases from J, leaving 17 bases between. Germline CDR1 is MNHEY and CDR2 is SVGAGI. Here the CDR3 DNA reads TGTGCCAGCAGATACAGGGTGGGGCCGGCCTACGAGCAGTACTTC. It yields the protein CASRYRVGPAYEQYF.

V usage is TRBV18 and J usage is TRBJ2-7; D gene uncertain. The CDR3 sequence is 13 residues long. V shed 0 bases and J shed 6 bases, with 9 bases lying between them. The germline gives CDR1 KGHSH, CDR2 LQKENI. The DNA of the CDR3 is TGTGCCAGCTCACCACCGGTGGCCGTCGAGCAGTACTTC. It translates to CASSPPVAVEQYF.

The V and J genes are TRBV28 and TRBJ2-7; possible D gene TRBD2, 6 bases. V lost 1 base, J lost 6 bases, and 25 bases lay in between. CDR1 is MDHEN and CDR2 is SYDVKM in the germline V gene. This CDR3 comprises 18 residues. The CDR3 bases are TGTGCCAGCAGTTTATTTTTAGATCTTGGCGGGATCCGTCTCGAGCAGTACTTC. Its protein is CASSLFLDLGGIRLEQYF.

The V call is TRBV5-1, the J call TRBJ1-1, with TRBD1 identical over 7 bases. The germline V gene encodes CDR1 SGHRS and CDR2 YFSETQ. Unmatched junction bases numbered 13, after V lost 1 base and J lost 10 bases. This CDR3 has 15 residues. The CDR3 nucleotides read TGCGCCAGCAGCTTGACAGGGGTCGCCAAGGGGGTAGCTTTCTTT. This encodes CASSLTGVAKGVAFF.